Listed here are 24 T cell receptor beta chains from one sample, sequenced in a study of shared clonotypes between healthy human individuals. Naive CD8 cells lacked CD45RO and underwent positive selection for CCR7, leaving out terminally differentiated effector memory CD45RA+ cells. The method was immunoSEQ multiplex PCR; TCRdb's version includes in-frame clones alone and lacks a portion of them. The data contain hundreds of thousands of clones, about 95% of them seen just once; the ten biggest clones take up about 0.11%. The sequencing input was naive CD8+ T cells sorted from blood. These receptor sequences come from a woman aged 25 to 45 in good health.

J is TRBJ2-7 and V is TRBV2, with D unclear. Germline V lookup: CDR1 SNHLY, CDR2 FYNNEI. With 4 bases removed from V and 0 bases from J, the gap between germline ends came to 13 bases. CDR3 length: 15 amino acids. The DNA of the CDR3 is TGTGCCAGCAGTGTCCGGCTAGAGAGCTCCTACGAGCAGTACTTC. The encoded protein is CASSVRLESSYEQYF. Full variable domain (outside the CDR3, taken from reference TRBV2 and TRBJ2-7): EPEVTQTPSHQVTQMGQEVILRCVPISNHLYFYWYRQILGQKVEFLVSFYNNEISEKSEIFDDQFSVERPDGSNFTLKIRSTKLEDSAMYFCASSVRLESSYEQYFGPGTRLTVT.

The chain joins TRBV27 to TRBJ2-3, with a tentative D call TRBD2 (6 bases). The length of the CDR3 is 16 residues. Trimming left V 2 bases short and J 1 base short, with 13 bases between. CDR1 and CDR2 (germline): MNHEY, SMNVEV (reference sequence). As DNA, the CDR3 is TGTGCCAGCAGTTTAGTGGGGGGAGCTGGCACAGATACGCAGTATTTT. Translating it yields CASSLVGGAGTDTQYF.

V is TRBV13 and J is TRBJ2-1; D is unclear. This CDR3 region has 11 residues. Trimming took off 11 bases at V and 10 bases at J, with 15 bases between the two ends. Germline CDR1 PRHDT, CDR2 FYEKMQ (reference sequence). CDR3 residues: CASAFSLEQFF. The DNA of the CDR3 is TGTGCCTCCGCCTTTTCCTTAGAGCAGTTCTTC. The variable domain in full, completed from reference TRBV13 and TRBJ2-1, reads AAGVIQSPRHLIKEKRETATLKCYPIPRHDTVYWYQQGPGQDPQFLISFYEKMQSDKGSIPDRFSAQQFSDYHSELNMSSLELGDSALYFCASAFSLEQFFGPGTRLTVL.

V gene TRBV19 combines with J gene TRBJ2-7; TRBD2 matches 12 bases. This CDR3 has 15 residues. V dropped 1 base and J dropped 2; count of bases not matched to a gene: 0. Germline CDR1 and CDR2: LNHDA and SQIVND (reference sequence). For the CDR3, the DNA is TGTGCCAGTAGTATAGCTAGCGGGAGGGCCTACGAGCAGTACTTC. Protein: CASSIASGRAYEQYF.

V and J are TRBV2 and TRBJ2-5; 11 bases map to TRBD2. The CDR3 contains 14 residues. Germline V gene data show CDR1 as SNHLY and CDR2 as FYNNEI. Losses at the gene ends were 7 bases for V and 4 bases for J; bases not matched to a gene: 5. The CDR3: CASKELAGVETQYF. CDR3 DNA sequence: TGTGCCAGCAAAGAACTAGCGGGAGTAGAGACCCAGTACTTC.

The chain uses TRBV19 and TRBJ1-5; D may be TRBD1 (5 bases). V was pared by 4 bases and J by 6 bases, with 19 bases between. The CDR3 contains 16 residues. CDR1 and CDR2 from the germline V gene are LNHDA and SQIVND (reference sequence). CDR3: CASSNGDWGIGQPQHF. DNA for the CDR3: TGTGCCAGTAGTAATGGGGACTGGGGGATCGGTCAGCCCCAGCATTTT. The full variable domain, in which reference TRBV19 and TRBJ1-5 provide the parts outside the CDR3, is DGGITQSPKYLFRKEGQNVTLSCEQNLNHDAMYWYRQDPGQGLRLIYYSQIVNDFQKGDIAEGYSVSREKKESFPLTVTSAQKNPTAFYLCASSNGDWGIGQPQHFGDGTRLSIL.

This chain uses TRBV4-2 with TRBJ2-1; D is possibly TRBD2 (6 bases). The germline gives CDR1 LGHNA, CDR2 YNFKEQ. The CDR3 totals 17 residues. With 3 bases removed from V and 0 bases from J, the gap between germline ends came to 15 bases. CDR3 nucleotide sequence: TGTGCCAGCAGCCACCCTAGCGTCTCCAGCTCCTACAATGAGCAGTTCTTC. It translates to CASSHPSVSSSYNEQFF.

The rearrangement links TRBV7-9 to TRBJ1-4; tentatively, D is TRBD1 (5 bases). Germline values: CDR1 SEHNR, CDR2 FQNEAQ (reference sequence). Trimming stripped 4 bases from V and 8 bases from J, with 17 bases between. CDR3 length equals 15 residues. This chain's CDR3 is CASSSERAGPEKLFF. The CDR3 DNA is TGTGCCAGCAGCTCTGAGAGGGCAGGGCCGGAAAAACTGTTTTTT.

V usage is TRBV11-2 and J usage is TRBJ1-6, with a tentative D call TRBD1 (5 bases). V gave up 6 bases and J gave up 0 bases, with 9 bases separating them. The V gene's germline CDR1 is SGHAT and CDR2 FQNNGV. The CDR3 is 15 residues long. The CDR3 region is CASRPDSSYNSPLHF. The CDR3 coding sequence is TGTGCCAGCAGACCAGACAGCTCCTATAATTCACCCCTCCACTTT.

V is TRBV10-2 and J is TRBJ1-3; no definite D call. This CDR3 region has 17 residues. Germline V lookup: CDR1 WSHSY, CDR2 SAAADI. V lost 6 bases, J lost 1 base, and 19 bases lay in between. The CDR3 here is CASRPGLPGTSGNTIYF. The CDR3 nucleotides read TGCGCCAGCAGACCCGGGCTCCCTGGAACATCTGGAAACACCATATATTTT.

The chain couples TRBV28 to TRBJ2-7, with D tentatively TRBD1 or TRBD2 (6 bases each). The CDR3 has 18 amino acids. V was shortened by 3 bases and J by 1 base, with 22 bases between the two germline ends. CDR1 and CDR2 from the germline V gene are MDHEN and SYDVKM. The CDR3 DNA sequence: TGTGCCAGCAGTTTCCAGATCGGGGGCCTAATGACTTCCTACGAGCAGTACTTC. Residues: CASSFQIGGLMTSYEQYF.

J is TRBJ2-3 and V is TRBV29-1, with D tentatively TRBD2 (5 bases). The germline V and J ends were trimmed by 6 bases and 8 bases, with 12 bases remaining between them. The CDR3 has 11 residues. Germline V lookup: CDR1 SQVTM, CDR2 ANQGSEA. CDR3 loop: CSVAEGGTQYF. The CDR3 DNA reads TGCAGCGTGGCCGAAGGAGGTACGCAGTATTTT.

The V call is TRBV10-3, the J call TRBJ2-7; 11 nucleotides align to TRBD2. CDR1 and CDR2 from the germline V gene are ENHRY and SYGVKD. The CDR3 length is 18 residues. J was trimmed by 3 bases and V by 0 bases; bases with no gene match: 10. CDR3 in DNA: TGTGCCATCAGTGAGTCGATACTAGCGGGAGAGGGGAGCTACGAGCAGTACTTC. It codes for CAISESILAGEGSYEQYF.

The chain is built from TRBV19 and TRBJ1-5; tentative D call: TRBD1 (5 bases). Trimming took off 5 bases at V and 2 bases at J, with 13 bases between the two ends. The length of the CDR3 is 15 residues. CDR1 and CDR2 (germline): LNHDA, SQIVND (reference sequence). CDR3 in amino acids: CASSQPGDGNQPQHF. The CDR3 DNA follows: TGTGCCAGTAGTCAGCCGGGGGATGGCAATCAGCCCCAGCATTTT.

CDR3 in DNA: TGTGCCAGCTCTTATAGTGGCAGTACCACAGGGGAGCAGTACTTC. The encoded protein is CASSYSGSTTGEQYF. The rearrangement links TRBV6-1 to TRBJ2-7; D is possibly TRBD1 (6 bases). This CDR3 is 15 amino acids long. CDR1 and CDR2 from the germline V gene are MNHNS and SASEGT. V was pared by 8 bases and J by 7 bases, with 24 bases between.

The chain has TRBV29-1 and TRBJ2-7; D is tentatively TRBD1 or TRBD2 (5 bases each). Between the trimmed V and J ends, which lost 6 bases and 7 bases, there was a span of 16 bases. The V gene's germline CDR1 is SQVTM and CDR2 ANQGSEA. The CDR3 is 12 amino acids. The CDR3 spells CSVQPEGYEQYF. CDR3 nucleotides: TGCAGCGTCCAACCTGAGGGGTATGAGCAGTACTTC.

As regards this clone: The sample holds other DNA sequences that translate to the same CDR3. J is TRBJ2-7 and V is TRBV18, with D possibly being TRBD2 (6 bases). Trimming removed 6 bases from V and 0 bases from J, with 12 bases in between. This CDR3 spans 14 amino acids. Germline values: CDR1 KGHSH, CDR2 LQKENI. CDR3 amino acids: CASSPGTASYEQYF. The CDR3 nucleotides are TGTGCCAGCTCCCCTGGGACTGCCTCCTACGAGCAGTACTTC.

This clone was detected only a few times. In nucleotides, the CDR3 is TGCAGCGTTGGGGGTGGCCCTGAAGCTTTCTTT. It specifies CSVGGGPEAFF. The rearrangement joins TRBV29-1 to TRBJ1-1; D not certain. This CDR3 is 11 amino acids long. Trimming cost V 4 bases and J 6 bases, with 9 bases left between them. CDR1 SQVTM and CDR2 ANQGSEA come from the germline V gene.

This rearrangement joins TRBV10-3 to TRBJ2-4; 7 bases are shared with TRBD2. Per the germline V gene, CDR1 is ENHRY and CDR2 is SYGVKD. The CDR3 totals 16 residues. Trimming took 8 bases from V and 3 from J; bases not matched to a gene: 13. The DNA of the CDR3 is TGTGCCATCCGATACGGGGGGTTTGCAGACAAAAACATTCAGTACTTC. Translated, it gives CAIRYGGFADKNIQYF.

The CDR3: CACHRGLSVAFF. The CDR3 nucleotides read TGTGCCTGCCACAGGGGGCTTAGTGTGGCTTTCTTT. The V call is TRBV28, the J call TRBJ1-1; TRBD1 aligns across 9 bases. CDR3 length: 12 residues. In germline, CDR1 is MDHEN, CDR2 SYDVKM. V gave up 11 bases and J gave up 11 bases; unmatched junction bases: 12.

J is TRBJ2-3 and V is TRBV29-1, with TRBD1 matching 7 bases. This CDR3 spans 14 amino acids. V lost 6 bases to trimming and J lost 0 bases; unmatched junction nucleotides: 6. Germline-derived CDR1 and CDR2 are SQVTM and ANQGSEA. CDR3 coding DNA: TGCAGCGTACGCGGACAGGCGAGCACAGATACGCAGTATTTT. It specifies CSVRGQASTDTQYF.

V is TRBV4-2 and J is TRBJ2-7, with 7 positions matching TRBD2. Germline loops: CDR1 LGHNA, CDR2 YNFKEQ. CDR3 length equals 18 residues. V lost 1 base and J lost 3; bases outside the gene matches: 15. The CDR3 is CASSQAGLGRETVYEQYF. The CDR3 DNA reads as TGTGCCAGCAGCCAAGCAGGCCTCGGGCGGGAGACGGTCTACGAGCAGTACTTC.

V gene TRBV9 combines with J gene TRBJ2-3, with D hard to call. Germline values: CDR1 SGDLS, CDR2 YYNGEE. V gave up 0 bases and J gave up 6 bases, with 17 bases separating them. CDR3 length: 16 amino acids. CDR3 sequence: CASSVDVRGFADTQYF. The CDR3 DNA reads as TGTGCCAGCAGCGTAGATGTTAGAGGCTTTGCTGATACGCAGTATTTT.

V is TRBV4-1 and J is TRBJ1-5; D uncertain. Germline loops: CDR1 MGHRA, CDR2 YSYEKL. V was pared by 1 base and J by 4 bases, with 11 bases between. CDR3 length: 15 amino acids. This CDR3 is CASSQVRASNQPQHF. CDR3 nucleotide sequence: TGCGCCAGCAGCCAAGTAAGGGCCTCAAATCAGCCCCAGCATTTT.